The 14 T cell receptor beta chains reported below all come from one sample, sequenced in a study of graft-versus-host responses after intestinal transplantation. TCRdb keeps only in-frame clones here, not all; method: immunoSEQ multiplex PCR. The sample consists of fewer than 45,000 clones, roughly nine tenths of them appearing once. Sequenced here: PBMCs, sampled 524 days after transplant. These receptors all stem from a human patient who received an intestinal transplant, so some T cells may come from the graft donor.

CDR3 region: CASSLGGGTDTQYF. In nucleotides, the CDR3 is TGCGCCAGCAGCTTGGGAGGGGGCACAGATACGCAGTATTTT. The chain carries TRBV5-1 and TRBJ2-3; D assignment may be TRBD1 or TRBD2 (5 bases each). CDR1 is SGHRS, CDR2 YFSETQ, per germline. CDR3 length equals 14 residues. The V end was cut by 0 bases, the J end by 1 base, with 6 bases between.

In nucleotides, the CDR3 is TGCGCCAGCACCGCTCGGGGGGACCAAGAGACCCAGTACTTC. This sequence encodes CASTARGDQETQYF. The chain has TRBV5-1 and TRBJ2-5; TRBD2 matches at 7 bases. The germline CDR1 and CDR2 sequences are SGHRS and YFSETQ. The CDR3 contains 14 residues. Trimming removed 6 bases from V and 0 bases from J; junction bases left unmatched: 5.

The rearrangement uses TRBV27 and TRBJ2-7; no clear D. The CDR3 length is 14 residues. V shed 0 bases and J shed 3 bases, with 9 bases lying between them. Germline V gene sequence: CDR1 MNHEY, CDR2 SMNVEV (reference sequence). Written as DNA, the CDR3 is TGTGCCAGCAGTTTATCAGCTCCCTACTACGAGCAGTACTTC. It is translated as CASSLSAPYYEQYF.

CDR3 amino acids: CASSYGRNQPQHF. CDR3 nucleotide sequence: TGTGCCAGCAGTTACGGACGAAATCAGCCCCAGCATTTT. V gene TRBV6-5 combines with J gene TRBJ1-5; D is unresolved. Germline V CDR1 and CDR2: MNHEY, SVGAGI. CDR3 size: 13 residues. Trimming cost V 2 bases and J 4 bases, with 6 bases left between them.

This clone was counted a few times. The chain couples TRBV5-1 to TRBJ2-7, with 7 bases that match TRBD1. The V gene's germline CDR1 is SGHRS and CDR2 YFSETQ. The V segment lost 4 bases and the J segment 2 bases; nucleotides outside the gene matches: 6. The CDR3 runs 14 residues. This chain's CDR3 is CASSPNTGAYEQYF. The CDR3 DNA is TGCGCCAGCAGCCCGAACACAGGGGCCTACGAGCAGTACTTC. Drawing the rest from reference TRBV5-1 and TRBJ2-7, the complete variable domain is KAGVTQTPRYLIKTRGQQVTLSCSPISGHRSVSWYQQTPGQGLQFLFEYFSETQRNKGNFPGRFSGRQFSNSRSEMNVSTLELGDSALYLCASSPNTGAYEQYFGPGTRLTVT.

The chain couples TRBV7-9 to TRBJ2-5, with D possibly matching TRBD1 (5 bases). CDR1 is SEHNR and CDR2 is FQNEAQ in the germline V gene (reference sequence). V was cut by 3 bases and J by 4 bases, with 12 bases left in between. There are 14 residues in the CDR3. The CDR3 DNA reads as TGTGCCAGCAGCTTTTGGCAGGGTTCAGAGACCCAGTACTTC. Protein product: CASSFWQGSETQYF.

The genes are TRBV7-2 and TRBJ2-3; 14 bases line up with TRBD2. V lost 4 bases to trimming and J lost 2 bases; unmatched junction nucleotides: 8. The length of the CDR3 is 18 residues. Germline V gene lookup returns CDR1 SGHTA and CDR2 FQGNSA. DNA for the CDR3: TGTGCCAGCAGCTCCGGGACTAGCGGGAGTCATTACACAGATACGCAGTATTTT. Its protein is CASSSGTSGSHYTDTQYF.

A word on this clone: Its ends do not fully match the called genes, so a read error is possible. The CDR3 DNA reads as TGTGCTAGCAGCTTAGCGGGGGCCTACAATGAGCAGTTCTTC. Its protein product is CASSLAGAYNEQFF. The rearrangement joins TRBV7-7 to TRBJ2-1; 9 nucleotides agree with TRBD2. The CDR3 totals 14 residues. The germline V gene has CDR1 SSHAT and CDR2 FNYEAQ (reference sequence).

The gene calls are TRBV5-1 and TRBJ1-1, with a possible D match to TRBD1 (6 bases). The CDR3 runs to 15 residues. V lost 0 bases to trimming and J lost 4 bases, with 13 bases between them. CDR1 is SGHRS and CDR2 is YFSETQ in the germline V gene. CDR3 in amino acids: CASSLARGKGTEAFF. DNA for the CDR3: TGCGCCAGCAGCTTGGCCAGGGGAAAGGGCACTGAAGCTTTCTTT.

The gene calls are TRBV29-1 and TRBJ2-7; 10 bases agree with TRBD2. V trimming: 0 bases; J trimming: 4 bases; junction bases outside the gene matches: 6. The V gene's germline CDR1 is SQVTM and CDR2 ANQGSEA. The CDR3 consists of 15 residues. CDR3 in DNA: TGCAGCGTTGAAGACCCTAGCGGGAGCCGGTACGAGCAGTACTTC. Its translation: CSVEDPSGSRYEQYF.

J is TRBJ2-7 and V is TRBV5-1, with 10 bases aligning to TRBD2. Per germline, CDR1 SGHRS and CDR2 YFSETQ. V shed 0 bases, J shed 3 bases, and the junction held 12 bases outside the gene matches. CDR3 length: 18 amino acids. CDR3: CASSLGWLAGEGSYEQYF. The CDR3 region has the DNA TGCGCCAGCAGCTTGGGTTGGCTAGCGGGAGAAGGAAGCTACGAGCAGTACTTC.

The chain carries TRBV4-2 and TRBJ2-5; D may be TRBD1 or TRBD2 (6 bases each). Germline assignment: CDR1 LGHNA and CDR2 YNFKEQ. Trimming cost V 1 base and J 5 bases, with 14 bases left between them. This CDR3 spans 15 amino acids. This chain's CDR3 is CASSQGYGGGETQYF. The CDR3 coding sequence is TGTGCCAGCAGCCAAGGTTACGGGGGCGGCGAGACCCAGTACTTC.

V usage is TRBV9 and J usage is TRBJ2-2, with TRBD2 identical over 10 bases. With 0 bases clipped from V and 0 bases from J, the junction kept 2 bases outside the gene matches. Germline CDR1 and CDR2: SGDLS and YYNGEE. The CDR3 sequence is 17 residues long. The CDR3 here is CASSVALAGSNTGELFF. The CDR3 region has the DNA TGTGCCAGCAGCGTAGCACTAGCGGGATCGAACACCGGGGAGCTGTTTTTT.

This clone appeared a few times. The CDR3 DNA sequence: TGTGCCAGTAGTATACGGGACAGGGGGCGGAATGAGCAGTTCTTC. It translates to CASSIRDRGRNEQFF. The rearrangement joins TRBV19 to TRBJ2-1, with 12 nucleotides matching TRBD1. The CDR3 is 15 residues long. Germline values: CDR1 LNHDA, CDR2 SQIVND (reference sequence). The trim removed 2 bases at V and 7 bases at J, leaving 3 bases unmatched. The full variable domain, completed using reference TRBV19 and TRBJ2-1, is DGGITQSPKYLFRKEGQNVTLSCEQNLNHDAMYWYRQDPGQGLRLIYYSQIVNDFQKGDIAEGYSVSREKKESFPLTVTSAQKNPTAFYLCASSIRDRGRNEQFFGPGTRLTVL.